This TCR beta chain is from a study of blood T cell repertoires in COVID-19. Turning to the study itself: The United States, Italy and Spain provided the acute and convalescent COVID-19 samples.

Method: immunoSEQ multiplex PCR; TCRdb's copy keeps in-frame clones and lacks some. Found here are roughly 90,000 clones, around 85% of them singletons; the top ten hold over 10%. Germline V gene data show CDR1 as MGHDK and CDR2 as SYGVNS. With 5 bases clipped from V and 4 bases from J, the junction kept 3 bases outside the gene matches. The CDR3 consists of 13 residues. The sequenced sample consisted of peripheral blood. This chain uses TRBV25-1 with TRBJ1-2, with 8 nucleotides matching TRBD1. This TCR was sampled from a human donor in a cohort sampled during active COVID-19. CDR3 amino acids: CASSRDRRYGYTF. CDR3 bases: TGTGCCAGCAGTAGGGACAGGCGCTATGGCTACACCTTC.